In this sample, the clone carrying this TCR beta chain turned up a few times. Its cognate antigen is unknown. The data were taken from a study of early T cells in non-severe SARS-CoV-2 infection. Study-level information: With bulk RNA from unsorted whole blood as input, sequencing yielded unpaired chains.

Study-level results: VDJdb matches were skewed toward anti-spike CD8 T cell responses.

This CDR3 has 11 residues. The V end lost 6 bases, the J end lost 7 bases, and 10 bases lay between the germline ends. Germline CDR1 and CDR2: SQVTM and ANQGSEA. Unique molecular identifiers were added to individual cDNA molecules. TCRdb independently ran MiXCR on the 5' RACE reads; one entry per CDR3 protein. The sample yields 70,000 to 75,000 distinct CDR3 sequences, approximately 14% seen once. Source material: whole blood. The source of this sequence is an adult who was a healthcare worker with PCR-confirmed SARS-CoV-2 infection or an uninfected control (not recorded which). The chain employs TRBV29-1 and TRBJ2-1; tentatively, D is TRBD1 (6 bases). In DNA, the CDR3 is TGCAGCGTCCCACAGGGTAATGAGCAGTTCTTC. Translating it yields CSVPQGNEQFF.